This TCR beta chain was sequenced in a study of blood T cells in healthy people across ages. The study's findings and limits: Roughly linearly, TCR beta diversity per million T cells fell as age increased. Because sorting was not performed, PBMCs prevented conclusive naive versus antigen-experienced comparison. Versus aged donors, long-lived donors had higher diversity and more naive CD4+ cells.

Together with a sample-barcoded 5' primer, a J-beta primer mix was included in a second PCR lasting about 6 to 11 cycles. In TCRdb, the 5' RACE reads were re-called with MiXCR into one record per CDR3 protein. The sample has approximately 1.5 million distinct CDR3 sequences, roughly 32% seen once; the top ten hold roughly 10%. At least ten counts were recorded for this clonotype. What it binds is unknown. Germline V lookup: CDR1 MNHEY, CDR2 SMNVEV (reference sequence). Trimming left V 4 bases short and J 6 bases short, with 13 bases between. This CDR3 comprises 15 residues. Russia was home to the donors, healthy Caucasian individuals aged roughly 6 to 90.

This sequence was found in a woman aged 30 to 39 in good health. This chain joins TRBV27 and TRBJ1-6; D is unresolved. The specimen was blood. The DNA of the CDR3 is TGTGCCAGCAGTTGGGCCGAGGCCGGTAATTCACCCCTCCACTTT. Its translation is CASSWAEAGNSPLHF.